This section outlines one T cell receptor (beta chain) sequence together with its context. Its antigen remains unknown. PCR used 60 Vbeta primers and 13 Jbeta primers. Profiling relied on immunoSEQ multiplex PCR, and the TCRdb table lists in-frame clones only, not all of them. This sample's clone table lists approximately 140,000 clones. These data originate in a study of cytomegalovirus exposure and HLA in healthy donors. The study's findings and limits: Fewer N-insertions (relative to the approximately 670-donor mean) were reportedly seen in an Asian-associated ancestry cluster in a later analysis. The majority of CMV-associated TCR beta chains were reported as apparently HLA-restricted in a later analysis. Among the sequence variants, a highly shared cluster was likely an artifact of sequencing.

Germline V lookup: CDR1 SGDLS, CDR2 YYNGEE. The CDR3 has 14 residues. Trimming removed 0 bases from V and 4 bases from J; junction bases left unmatched: 2. The sequence was collected from a woman younger than 30 in good health and CMV-seronegative. The source material was PBMCs. The chain has TRBV9 and TRBJ2-7; 9 bases map to TRBD1. The CDR3 loop reads CASSVGDRVYEQYF. The CDR3 region has the DNA TGTGCCAGCAGCGTAGGGGACAGGGTGTACGAGCAGTACTTC.